This TCR beta chain is from a study of response to subunit inactivated influenza vaccine. General study results and limits: That few new T cells are recruited by each seasonal influenza vaccination was the authors' suggestion.

One entry per CDR3 protein results from TCRdb running MiXCR on the RT-PCR reads. The sample holds roughly 650,000 distinct CDR3 sequences, roughly 14% seen once. This clonotype appeared a few times. As yet, its antigen is unknown. V shed 4 bases and J shed 0 bases, with 13 bases lying between them. Germline V gives CDR1 SGHTA, CDR2 FQGNSA. The CDR3 loop spans 15 amino acids. The sample in question was PBMCs from blood, obtained 11 to 12 days after vaccination. The J gene is TRBJ2-7, the V gene TRBV7-2; perhaps TRBD1 as D (5 bases). This TCR was recovered from a man in his forties or fifties who received an inactivated influenza vaccine. This CDR3 is CASSYRQYNSYEQYF. CDR3 nucleotides: TGTGCCAGCAGCTACCGACAGTACAACTCCTACGAGCAGTACTTC.